This T cell receptor (beta chain) derives from a study of T cells in Graves' hyperthyroidism and ophthalmopathy. Amplified TCR beta CDR3 regions came from RNA transcripts. The HTBI set primed first-round TCR CDR3 RT-PCR. TCRdb ran MiXCR on the multiplex PCR reads and lists one entry per CDR3 protein. The sample yields 750,000 to 900,000 distinct CDR3 sequences, 38% seen once. This clonotype was seen at least ten times. The antigen remains unidentified. Study conclusions and caveats: Most thyroid clonotypes that were expanded above 0.001 also turned up in blood.

Stable Graves' hyperthyroidism meant no ophthalmopathy progression within 18 months. Germline loops: CDR1 SGHVS, CDR2 FQNEAQ. V was pared by 5 bases and J by 3 bases, with 13 bases between. This CDR3 comprises 14 residues. This rearrangement joins TRBV7-8 to TRBJ1-1; weak D call: TRBD1 (5 bases). The source of this sequence is a man aged 18-30 years with Graves' hyperthyroidism. Sequencing was performed on blood. Here the CDR3 reads CASSLIRGHTEAFF. DNA for the CDR3: TGTGCCAGCAGCCTTATTCGGGGACACACTGAAGCTTTCTTT. Supplemented by reference TRBV7-8 and TRBJ1-1, the full variable domain reads GAGVSQSPRYKVAKRGQDVALRCDPISGHVSLFWYQQALGQGPEFLTYFQNEAQLDKSGLPSDRFFAERPEGSVSTLKIQRTQQEDSAVYLCASSLIRGHTEAFFGQGTRLTVV.